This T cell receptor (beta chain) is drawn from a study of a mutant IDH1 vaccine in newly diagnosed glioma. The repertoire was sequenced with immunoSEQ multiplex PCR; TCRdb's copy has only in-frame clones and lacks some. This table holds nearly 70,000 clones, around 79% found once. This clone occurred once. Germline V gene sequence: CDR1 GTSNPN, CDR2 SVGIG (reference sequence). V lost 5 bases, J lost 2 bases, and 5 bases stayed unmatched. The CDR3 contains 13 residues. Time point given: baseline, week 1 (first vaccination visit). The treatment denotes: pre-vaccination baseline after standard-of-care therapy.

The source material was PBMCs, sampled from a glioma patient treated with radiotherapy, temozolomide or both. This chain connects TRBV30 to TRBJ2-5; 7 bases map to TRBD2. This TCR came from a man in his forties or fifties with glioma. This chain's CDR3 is CAWLGAGQETQYF. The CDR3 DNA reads TGTGCCTGGCTAGGAGCGGGGCAAGAGACCCAGTACTTC. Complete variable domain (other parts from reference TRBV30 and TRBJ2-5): SQTIHQWPATLVQPVGSPLSLECTVEGTSNPNLYWYRQAAGRGLQLLFYSVGIGQISSEVPQNLSASRPQDRQFILSSKKLLLSDSGFYLCAWLGAGQETQYFGPGTRLLVL.